This T cell receptor beta chain was profiled in a study of T cells in Graves' hyperthyroidism and ophthalmopathy. Uncontrolled infection, other autoimmune disease, pregnancy or lactation disqualified patients from enrolment. There are many counts of this clonotype. No antigen is known for it. Findings and limits, study-wide: Ophthalmopathy was identified by the model a median about seven months ahead of onset. Most clonotypes expanded in the thyroid (above 0.001) were also present in blood. A model using 13 V-J features told ophthalmopathy apart from stable hyperthyroidism.

TCR beta CDR3 sequences were amplified from RNA transcripts. Researchers ran a first-round RT-PCR on the TCR CDR3 using the HTBI primer set. TCRdb passed the multiplex PCR reads through MiXCR, listing each CDR3 protein once. Found here are 500,000 to 650,000 distinct CDR3 sequences, over 45% of them singletons; the top ten hold 44%. Germline CDR1 is LGHNA and CDR2 is YNFKEQ. The V and J ends lost 1 base and 6 bases respectively, with 6 bases between them. This CDR3 is built from 12 residues. This chain uses TRBV4-2 with TRBJ1-2; D not certain. The origin of this receptor is an adult woman with Graves' disease, either hyperthyroidism or ophthalmopathy (not recorded which). The sequenced sample was peripheral blood or thyroid tissue (not recorded which). CDR3 region: CASSQVRDGYTF. In DNA, the CDR3 is TGTGCCAGCAGCCAAGTTCGAGATGGCTACACCTTC.